The 17 T cell receptor beta chains below all came from one sample that was sequenced in a study of blood T cell repertoires in COVID-19. Sequencing used immunoSEQ multiplex PCR; TCRdb keeps in-frame clones, though not all of them. The sample shows about 480,000 clones, nearly 90% of them seen only once. The sample consisted of peripheral blood. Receptors were obtained from a young man with COVID-19, enrolled during active disease.

Remarks on this clone: This specimen includes other DNA sequences encoding the same CDR3. The V gene is TRBV3-1 (or the pseudogene TRBV3-2), the J gene TRBJ1-1; the D gene is possibly TRBD1 (6 bases). The germline V and J ends were trimmed by 1 base and 10 bases, with 7 bases remaining between them. Germline lookup yields CDR1 LGHDT and CDR2 YNNKEL (reference sequence). The CDR3 has 11 amino acids. The CDR3 nucleotides read TGTGCCAGCAGCCAAGGAGGGGGAGCTTTCTTT. Translating it yields CASSQGGGAFF.

This clone was found once. The chain uses TRBV5-4 and TRBJ2-1; TRBD1 might be the D (5 bases). The V end lost 3 bases, the J end lost 8 bases, and 15 bases lay between the germline ends. CDR3 length equals 14 residues. Germline CDR1 SGHNT, CDR2 YYREEE (reference sequence). This chain's CDR3 is CASSYLPDSDEQFF. For the CDR3, the DNA is TGTGCCAGCAGCTATTTGCCTGACAGCGATGAGCAGTTCTTC.

V gene TRBV15 combines with J gene TRBJ1-2, with 7 bases that match TRBD1. From germline, CDR1 is LNHNV and CDR2 YYDKDF (reference sequence). The CDR3 has 16 amino acids. Unmatched junction bases numbered 13, after V lost 8 bases and J lost 1 base. This CDR3 reads CATGIYRDRNNYGYTF. The CDR3 DNA reads as TGTGCCACCGGAATCTACCGGGACAGAAATAACTATGGCTACACCTTC.

V usage is TRBV11-2 and J usage is TRBJ2-2; TRBD2 is a possible D gene (6 bases). V lost 8 bases and J lost 5, with 15 bases in between. CDR3 length: 14 amino acids. CDR1 and CDR2 (germline): SGHAT, FQNNGV. This CDR3 reads CASRGKLVTGELFF. In DNA form, the CDR3 reads TGTGCCAGCCGCGGGAAATTGGTAACCGGGGAGCTGTTTTTT.

This clone appeared once. The chain is built from TRBV6-1 and TRBJ1-1; no definite D call. V shed 2 bases and J shed 0 bases, with 10 bases lying between them. The CDR3 spans 15 residues. The V gene's germline CDR1 is MNHNS and CDR2 SASEGT. The CDR3: CASSERAGMNTEAFF. The CDR3 region has the DNA TGTGCCAGCAGTGAACGGGCGGGTATGAACACTGAAGCTTTCTTT.

This clone has a handful of counts. The same CDR3 can be traced to other DNA sequences in this sample. The chain combines TRBV6-5 with TRBJ2-7; D gene uncertain. The CDR3 is 13 residues long. In germline, CDR1 is MNHEY, CDR2 SVGAGI. Between the trimmed V and J ends, which lost 0 bases and 0 bases, there was a span of 3 bases. The CDR3 region is CASSYSGSYEQYF. Written as DNA, the CDR3 is TGTGCCAGCAGTTACTCCGGCTCCTACGAGCAGTACTTC.

The genes are TRBV2 and TRBJ2-4, with D perhaps TRBD2 (6 bases). V was shortened by 8 bases and J by 6 bases, with 20 bases between the two germline ends. The V gene's germline CDR1 is SNHLY and CDR2 FYNNEI. CDR3 length equals 15 residues. CDR3 nucleotides: TGTGCCAGCGGCAGCGGACTACCCAAGGGAAACATTCAGTACTTC. It encodes CASGSGLPKGNIQYF.

V is TRBV19 and J is TRBJ1-4; 7 nucleotides match TRBD1. Germline V CDR1 and CDR2: LNHDA, SQIVND (reference sequence). CDR3 length: 14 residues. V lost 8 bases and J lost 7; bases outside the gene matches: 10. The CDR3 loop reads CASLRTGAGEKLFF. CDR3 DNA: TGTGCCAGTCTGCGGACAGGCGCCGGTGAAAAACTGTTTTTT.

The chain uses TRBV4-1 and TRBJ1-4; D gene unclear. Per the germline V gene, CDR1 is MGHRA and CDR2 is YSYEKL. This CDR3 has 15 residues. The V gene lost 0 bases and the J gene lost 5 bases, with 10 bases spanning the gap. The CDR3 bases are TGCGCCAGCAGCCAAGAATCAGTGAGGAATGAAAAACTGTTTTTT. It translates to CASSQESVRNEKLFF.

This clone was found once. The chain carries TRBV15 and TRBJ1-1; possible D gene TRBD1, 6 bases. This CDR3 contains 15 residues. Between the trimmed V and J ends, which lost 5 bases and 1 base, there was a span of 14 bases. Germline V gene data show CDR1 as LNHNV and CDR2 as YYDKDF (reference sequence). This CDR3 reads CATSGQRAANTEAFF. The CDR3, as DNA: TGTGCCACCAGCGGACAGAGGGCGGCGAACACTGAAGCTTTCTTT.

For this clone: In the same sample, other DNA sequences code for this CDR3. The chain combines TRBV3-1 (or the pseudogene TRBV3-2) with TRBJ2-5; D is perhaps TRBD2 (6 bases). CDR3 length: 13 amino acids. Germline values: CDR1 LGHDT, CDR2 YNNKEL (reference sequence). V was cut by 4 bases and J by 2 bases, with 8 bases left in between. CDR3 nucleotide sequence: TGTGCCAGCAGCCCCCGGGGGCAAGAGACCCAGTACTTC. It is translated as CASSPRGQETQYF.

Of note for this clone: The sample carries other DNA sequences with the same CDR3. V and J are TRBV10-3 and TRBJ1-1; D not resolved. The V end was cut by 0 bases, the J end by 1 base, with 3 bases between. The CDR3 runs 13 residues. From germline, CDR1 is ENHRY and CDR2 SYGVKD. CDR3 DNA sequence: TGTGCCATCAGTGAGTCCGGGAACACTGAAGCTTTCTTT. Protein product: CAISESGNTEAFF.

The gene calls are TRBV12-3 or TRBV12-4 and TRBJ2-1; 8 bases fit TRBD1. CDR3 length equals 13 residues. The junction had 4 bases not matched to a gene; V was cut back by 3 bases and J by 9 bases. The CDR3 nucleotides are TGTGCCAGCAGTTTGGCAGGGGGCATTGAGCAGTTCTTC. This translates into CASSLAGGIEQFF.

V gene TRBV19 combines with J gene TRBJ2-1; the match to TRBD2 covers 15 bases. Germline V gives CDR1 LNHDA, CDR2 SQIVND (reference sequence). Trimming removed 10 bases from V and 2 bases from J; junction bases left unmatched: 9. The CDR3 totals 17 residues. CDR3 region: CATGSRTSGRAYNEQFF. The CDR3 DNA reads TGTGCCACTGGTTCTCGGACTAGCGGGAGGGCCTACAATGAGCAGTTCTTC.

As to this clone: The sample contains more than one DNA sequence encoding this CDR3. The rearrangement links TRBV7-2 to TRBJ2-7; 9 bases are a match to TRBD1. The V gene's germline CDR1 is SGHTA and CDR2 FQGNSA. The CDR3 loop spans 14 amino acids. With 5 bases clipped from V and 2 bases from J, the junction kept 4 bases outside the gene matches. The chain's CDR3 is CASSKGQGPYEQYF. In nucleotides, the CDR3 is TGTGCCAGCAGCAAGGGACAGGGCCCCTACGAGCAGTACTTC.

In its sample, this clone was seen a few times. The chain has TRBV6-1 and TRBJ2-1, with 10 bases that match TRBD2. CDR3 length equals 16 residues. Germline V lookup: CDR1 MNHNS, CDR2 SASEGT. After removal of 3 bases from V and 4 bases from J, the junction contained 6 bases not matched to a gene. The DNA of the CDR3 is TGTGCCAGCAGTGATTTGTTAGCGGGGGGATACAATGAGCAGTTCTTC. This codes for CASSDLLAGGYNEQFF.

This rearrangement joins TRBV27 to TRBJ2-7, with a tentative D call TRBD1 (5 bases). Trimming removed 5 bases from V and 2 bases from J, with 10 bases in between. CDR1 and CDR2 from the germline V gene are MNHEY and SMNVEV (reference sequence). The CDR3 length is 13 residues. For the CDR3, the DNA is TGTGCCAGCAGTCCGCAGGGAACCTACGAGCAGTACTTC. This gives the protein CASSPQGTYEQYF.